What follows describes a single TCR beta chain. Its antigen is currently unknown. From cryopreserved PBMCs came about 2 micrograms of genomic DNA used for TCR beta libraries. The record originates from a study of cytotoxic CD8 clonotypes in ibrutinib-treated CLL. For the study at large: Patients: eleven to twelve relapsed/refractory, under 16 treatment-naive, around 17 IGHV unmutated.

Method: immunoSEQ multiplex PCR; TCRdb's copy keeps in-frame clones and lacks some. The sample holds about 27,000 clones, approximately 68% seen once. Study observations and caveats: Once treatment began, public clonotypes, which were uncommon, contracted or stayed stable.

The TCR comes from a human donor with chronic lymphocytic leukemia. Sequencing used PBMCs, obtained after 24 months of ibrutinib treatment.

The DNA of the CDR3 is TGTGCCAGCAGTGTCCCGGGACAGGGCTCCTACGAGCAGTACTTC. Protein: CASSVPGQGSYEQYF. The chain carries TRBV28 and TRBJ2-7, with TRBD1 matching over 9 bases. Trimming cost V 5 bases and J 0 bases; bases outside gene matches: 5. This CDR3 is 15 amino acids long. CDR1 is MDHEN, CDR2 SYDVKM, per germline.